These 18 T cell receptor beta chains were sequenced from one sample in a study of T cells in Graves' hyperthyroidism and ophthalmopathy. The investigators amplified TCR beta CDR3 regions from RNA transcripts. Carried out on the TCR CDR3, a first-round RT-PCR used the HTBI primer set. MiXCR was run by TCRdb on the multiplex PCR reads, yielding one entry per CDR3 protein. The sample carries 300,000 to 450,000 distinct CDR3 sequences, roughly 13% recorded once. Sequencing used blood. These receptors were collected from a woman in her fifties or sixties with Graves' hyperthyroidism.

This clonotype came up many times. The chain uses TRBV18 and TRBJ1-1; a weak D match, TRBD1 (6 bases). Germline loops: CDR1 KGHSH, CDR2 LQKENI. Trimming stripped 2 bases from V and 1 base from J, with 17 bases between. The CDR3 has 17 residues. For the CDR3, the DNA is TGTGCCAGCTCACCAGGTTTGGCAGGGGCGGGGAACACTGAAGCTTTCTTT. Encoded protein: CASSPGLAGAGNTEAFF.

The sample holds many counts of this clonotype. This rearrangement joins TRBV18 to TRBJ2-7; possibly TRBD1 or TRBD2 for D (5 bases each). The CDR3 is made up of 14 amino acids. V was pared by 0 bases and J by 3 bases, with 9 bases between. Germline V lookup: CDR1 KGHSH, CDR2 LQKENI. The CDR3 region is CASSPPGRSYEQYF. CDR3 coding DNA: TGTGCCAGCTCACCACCGGGACGGAGCTACGAGCAGTACTTC.

This clonotype has ten or more counts. The rearrangement joins TRBV2 to TRBJ2-2; 8 bases agree with TRBD2. The CDR3 is made up of 16 amino acids. V lost 3 bases, J lost 4 bases, and 7 bases stayed unmatched. Germline V gene lookup returns CDR1 SNHLY and CDR2 FYNNEI. CDR3 in amino acids: CASSEGLEFGTGELFF. CDR3 nucleotides: TGTGCCAGCAGTGAGGGACTAGAATTCGGCACCGGGGAGCTGTTTTTT.

The V and J genes are TRBV25-1 and TRBJ2-7; D might be TRBD1 (6 bases). Per germline, CDR1 MGHDK and CDR2 SYGVNS. Trimming took off 3 bases at V and 0 bases at J, with 12 bases between the two ends. CDR3 size: 15 residues. CDR3 sequence: CASSDEGVYSYEQYF. DNA for the CDR3: TGTGCCAGCAGTGACGAGGGGGTCTACTCCTACGAGCAGTACTTC.

The V gene is TRBV6-1, the J gene TRBJ2-1, with no clear D. V was cut by 10 bases and J by 0 bases, with 13 bases left in between. Germline CDR1 MNHNS, CDR2 SASEGT. The CDR3 has 14 amino acids. The CDR3 loop is CATSEGISYNEQFF. CDR3 nucleotides: TGTGCCACATCGGAAGGGATCTCCTACAATGAGCAGTTCTTC.

This clonotype was seen ten or more times. This chain links TRBV2 with TRBJ1-1; D remains unclear. The CDR3 consists of 11 residues. Germline-derived CDR1 and CDR2 are SNHLY and FYNNEI. The ends were cut back, 4 bases at V and 5 bases at J, with 5 bases in the middle. The CDR3 DNA follows: TGTGCCAGCAGTGCGGGGACTGAAGCTTTCTTT. As protein: CASSAGTEAFF.

The chain recombines TRBV2 with TRBJ1-1, with 7 bases identical to TRBD1. CDR1 is SNHLY and CDR2 is FYNNEI in the germline V gene. V lost 3 bases and J lost 1; bases outside the gene matches: 8. CDR3 size: 16 residues. The CDR3 region is CASSEWVGGANTEAFF. DNA for the CDR3: TGTGCCAGCAGTGAGTGGGTAGGGGGCGCGAACACTGAAGCTTTCTTT.

Ten or more counts support this clonotype. The chain joins TRBV29-1 to TRBJ2-5; 12 bases agree with TRBD2. Germline-derived CDR1 and CDR2 are SQVTM and ANQGSEA. The length of the CDR3 is 15 residues. Trimming removed 0 bases from V and 5 bases from J; junction bases left unmatched: 4. The CDR3, as DNA: TGCAGCGTTGAAGACCCAACTAGCGGGAGGGAGACCCAGTACTTC. Its protein is CSVEDPTSGRETQYF.

This clonotype was recorded many times. V usage is TRBV24-1 and J usage is TRBJ2-1; D uncertain. The CDR3 length is 18 residues. V shed 0 bases and J shed 0 bases, with 14 bases lying between them. Per the germline V gene, CDR1 is KGHDR and CDR2 is SFDVKD. CDR3 in DNA: TGTGCCACCAGTGATTTGTATATAGGTGCTAGCTCCTACAATGAGCAGTTCTTC. Its protein product is CATSDLYIGASSYNEQFF.

Ten or more counts support this clonotype. The V gene is TRBV30, the J gene TRBJ1-6, with TRBD1 as a possible D gene (6 bases). This CDR3 comprises 13 residues. Trimming took off 3 bases at V and 7 bases at J, with 10 bases between the two ends. Germline V gene data show CDR1 as GTSNPN and CDR2 as SVGIG (reference sequence). CDR3 nucleotide sequence: TGTGCCTGGAGGGCGGACAGAAATTCACCCCTCCACTTT. Residues: CAWRADRNSPLHF.

This clonotype was recorded a few times. CDR3 sequence (DNA): TGTGCCAGCAGTTTCCGACAGGGACCCTACGAGCAGTACTTC. Protein: CASSFRQGPYEQYF. This chain joins TRBV27 and TRBJ2-7; 7 bases fit TRBD1. This CDR3 is built from 14 residues. The ends lost 3 bases at V and 2 bases at J; junction bases unmatched: 4. From germline, CDR1 is MNHEY and CDR2 SMNVEV (reference sequence).

The sample holds many counts of this clonotype. The V and J genes are TRBV12-3 or TRBV12-4 and TRBJ2-1, with a tentative D call TRBD2 (6 bases). The CDR3 is made up of 15 amino acids. Trimming stripped 0 bases from V and 8 bases from J, with 14 bases between. The CDR3 sequence is CASSLASWEVDEQFF. The DNA of the CDR3 is TGTGCCAGCAGTTTAGCGAGTTGGGAGGTCGATGAGCAGTTCTTC.

The chain recombines TRBV18 with TRBJ2-7, with D possibly matching TRBD2 (7 bases). The CDR3 spans 14 residues. The V end was cut by 6 bases, the J end by 5 bases, with 17 bases between. Germline CDR1 and CDR2: KGHSH and LQKENI. CDR3 sequence reads: CASSTGTTVHEQYF. CDR3 in DNA: TGTGCCAGCTCCACAGGGACTACTGTACACGAGCAGTACTTC.

This clonotype was seen repeatedly, ten times or more. The rearrangement joins TRBV5-1 to TRBJ2-7; unclear D gene. CDR3 length equals 15 residues. Trimming took 0 bases from V and 1 from J, leaving 11 bases between them. Germline values: CDR1 SGHRS, CDR2 YFSETQ. CDR3 sequence: CASSLAGLVSYEQYF. In DNA, the CDR3 is TGCGCCAGCAGCTTGGCCGGGCTAGTTTCCTACGAGCAGTACTTC.

Details on this clonotype: A much larger clonotype is one base distant, so this may be a read error. The chain has TRBV5-1 and TRBJ2-3; D not certain. The CDR3 has 16 residues. Per germline, CDR1 SGHRS and CDR2 YFSETQ. CDR3 bases: TGCGTCAGCAGCTCCTCCCCGGACCTGGCCACAGATACGCAGTATTTT. Translating gives CVSSSSPDLATDTQYF.

This clonotype was counted ten times or more. V usage is TRBV5-1 and J usage is TRBJ2-1; 9 bases are shared with TRBD1. Losses at the gene ends were 1 base for V and 4 bases for J; bases not matched to a gene: 9. The CDR3 has 17 residues. Germline V CDR1 and CDR2: SGHRS, YFSETQ. The CDR3 sequence: CASSLQVSGQGYNEQFF. The CDR3 nucleotides read TGCGCCAGCAGCTTGCAGGTGTCTGGACAGGGGTACAATGAGCAGTTCTTC.

This clonotype was counted many times. The chain employs TRBV10-3 and TRBJ2-7; a weak D match, TRBD1 (6 bases). V lost 6 bases and J 0 bases, leaving 12 bases between the germline ends. Germline V gives CDR1 ENHRY, CDR2 SYGVKD. The CDR3 has 14 amino acids. CDR3 nucleotides: TGTGCCATCAGGGGGGACACGAGCTCCTACGAGCAGTACTTC. This gives the protein CAIRGDTSSYEQYF.

This clonotype has only a few counts. The chain couples TRBV5-6 to TRBJ1-6; 7 nucleotides align to TRBD1. Trimming cost V 3 bases and J 6 bases; bases outside gene matches: 3. CDR3 size: 14 residues. Germline values: CDR1 SGHDT, CDR2 YYEEEE. The CDR3 loop reads CASSSTGFNSPLHF. The CDR3 nucleotides are TGTGCCAGCAGCTCGACAGGGTTTAATTCACCCCTCCACTTT.